Listed below are T cell receptor beta chains from one sample, sequenced in a study of T cell responses to AZD1222 COVID-19 vaccine. The protocol was immunoSEQ multiplex PCR, while the TCRdb copy is restricted to in-frame clones and leaves out a portion. The data contain around 65,000 clones, 65% to 80% of them singletons. This specimen consisted of peripheral blood, obtained on day 0 of AZD1222 vaccination. The receptors originated from an adult in good health. The CDR3 runs from the conserved cysteine through the conserved F or W. The order of the fields is CDR3 length, clone size, J gene, V gene, CDR3 protein. Some rows have no size entry. The others give once, few or many, or a class for an expanded clone.

16 - TRBJ1-5 TRBV5-8 CASSLTNTASNQPQHF
13 - TRBJ1-5 TRBV28 CASSLVGNQPQHF
14 - TRBJ2-7 TRBV4-2 CASSLRDRDNEQYF
16 - TRBJ2-5 TRBV5-8 CASSPWTSGDQETQYF
15 few TRBJ1-4 TRBV5-6 CASSFRRQGAEKLFF
13 - TRBJ1-2 TRBV27 CASSGPMFYGYTF
11 - TRBJ2-7 TRBV3-1/TRBV3-2 CASSTTYEQYF
15 - TRBJ1-2 TRBV7-6 CASSLGLGPIYGYTF
11 - TRBJ2-1 TRBV12-3/TRBV12-4 CASSFRDEQFF
12 - TRBJ1-1 TRBV28 CASSLRLTEAFF
14 - TRBJ1-1 TRBV9 CASSVVPRDTEAFF
15 - TRBJ2-2 TRBV29-1 CSVPRSGGSTGELFF
12 - TRBJ1-2 TRBV7-2 CASSLEGFGYTF
17 - TRBJ2-1 TRBV6-2/TRBV6-3 CASSYHRQGWDYNEQFF
14 - TRBJ1-3 TRBV10-3 CAILGGLSGNTIYF
13 - TRBJ1-1 TRBV6-5 CASSFPGTGEAFF
15 - TRBJ1-6 TRBV6-5 CASRMGSLNNSPLHF
13 - TRBJ1-2 TRBV9 CASSVESFYGYTF
18 - TRBJ1-1 TRBV12-2 CASRLARIYGSANTEAFF
13 - TRBJ1-2 TRBV6-5 CASSYLGEGGYTF
15 - TRBJ2-7 TRBV3-1/TRBV3-2 CASSHPPARGGEQYF
15 - TRBJ1-2 TRBV5-4 CASSPGQGLVYGYTF
15 - TRBJ1-2 TRBV7-9 CASSPPWGADYGYTF
18 - TRBJ2-3 TRBV7-9 CASSLPIGVAGYPDTQYF
16 - TRBJ2-1 TRBV3-1/TRBV3-2 CASSQDLAGGYNEQFF
15 medium-sized TRBJ1-3 TRBV9 CASSVDSGAGNTIYF
16 - TRBJ2-3 TRBV3-1/TRBV3-2 CASSLGGGPVTDTQYF
15 - TRBJ2-3 TRBV27 CASSLTPTSSGEQYF
16 - TRBJ2-2 TRBV4-3 CASSHIAGALTGELFF
14 once TRBJ1-2 TRBV9 CASSVGETGRGYTF
14 - TRBJ1-4 TRBV28 CASSVRASNEKLFF
14 - TRBJ1-5 TRBV9 CASSVGTEGQPQHF
12 - TRBJ2-3 TRBV11-2 CASSPGEVGQYF
15 - TRBJ1-1 TRBV6-5 CASSYTIGGGTEAFF
16 - TRBJ2-1 TRBV6-2/TRBV6-3 CASSYSGTSEYNEQFF
15 - TRBJ1-6 TRBV27 CASRERGFGNSPLHF
16 - TRBJ1-5 TRBV5-3 CARSLAPGGENQPQHF
12 - TRBJ2-1 TRBV10-3 CATEGDYNEQFF
18 once TRBJ1-4 TRBV4-3 CASSQEGVGQGANEKLFF
16 - TRBJ2-3 TRBV21-1 CASSNRPPAFTDTQYF
14 - TRBJ2-1 TRBV19 CASGSGDSYNEQFF
15 - TRBJ2-1 TRBV18 CASSPPGGRLNEQFF
17 - TRBJ2-5 TRBV1 CTSSQDGLAGGLETQYF
14 - TRBJ2-1 TRBV27 CASSLSGGYNEQFF
16 - TRBJ2-3 TRBV19 CASSIASGSSTDTQYF
12 few TRBJ2-7 TRBV30 CAWTMGKYEQYF
13 - TRBJ2-7 TRBV7-2 CASSRTGVYEQYF
16 - TRBJ1-2 TRBV6-5 CASSYLPGPANYGYTF
15 - TRBJ2-5 TRBV4-1 CASSQVGVSQETQYF
14 once TRBJ2-3 TRBV10-1 CASSTGGGTDTQYF
14 - TRBJ1-1 TRBV18 CASSPPGTNTEAFF
13 few TRBJ1-2 TRBV7-9 CASSLGGSYGYTF
13 - TRBJ2-1 TRBV7-9 CASCPGGWNEQFF
14 - TRBJ2-7 TRBV13 CASSSTRFSYEQYF
14 - TRBJ1-1 TRBV14 CASSPTGGGTEAFF
17 - TRBJ2-6 TRBV19 CASSTLAFSSGANVLTF
15 few TRBJ1-4 TRBV19 CASSIGDSSNEKLFF
15 few TRBJ1-2 TRBV6-1 CASSEGTGPVGGYTF
16 - TRBJ1-6 TRBV13 CASSVTGELAGSPLHF
13 few TRBJ2-5 TRBV7-7 CASSLGFQETQYF